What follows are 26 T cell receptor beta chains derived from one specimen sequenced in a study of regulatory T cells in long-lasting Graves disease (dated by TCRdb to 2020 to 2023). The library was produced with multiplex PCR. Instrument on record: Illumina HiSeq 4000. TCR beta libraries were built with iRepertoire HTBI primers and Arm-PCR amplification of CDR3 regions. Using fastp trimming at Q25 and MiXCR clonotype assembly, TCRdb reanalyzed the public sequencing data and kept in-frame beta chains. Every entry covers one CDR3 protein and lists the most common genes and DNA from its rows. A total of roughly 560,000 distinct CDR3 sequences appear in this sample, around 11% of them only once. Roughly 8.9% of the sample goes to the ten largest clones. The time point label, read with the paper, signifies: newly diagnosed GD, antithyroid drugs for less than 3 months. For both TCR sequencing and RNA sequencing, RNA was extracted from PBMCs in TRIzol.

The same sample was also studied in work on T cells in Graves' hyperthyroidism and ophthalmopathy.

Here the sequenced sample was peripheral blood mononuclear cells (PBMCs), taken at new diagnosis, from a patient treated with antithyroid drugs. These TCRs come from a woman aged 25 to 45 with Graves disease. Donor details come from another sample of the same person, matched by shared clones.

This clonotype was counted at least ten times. The CDR3 DNA follows: TGCGCCAGCAGCCAGGGAGCGGATTTCATGAACACTGAAGCTTTCTTT. This gives the protein CASSQGADFMNTEAFF. V usage is TRBV5-1 and J usage is TRBJ1-1; D possibly corresponds to TRBD1 (5 bases). In germline, CDR1 is SGHRS, CDR2 YFSETQ. This CDR3 contains 16 residues. The V gene lost 4 bases and the J gene lost 0 bases, with 16 bases spanning the gap.

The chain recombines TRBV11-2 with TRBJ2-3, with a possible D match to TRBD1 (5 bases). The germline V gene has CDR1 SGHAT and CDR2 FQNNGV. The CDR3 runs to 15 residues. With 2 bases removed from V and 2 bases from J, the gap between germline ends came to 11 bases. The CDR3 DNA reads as TGTGCCAGCAGCTTAACAGGAGTGCACACAGATACGCAGTATTTT. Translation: CASSLTGVHTDTQYF.

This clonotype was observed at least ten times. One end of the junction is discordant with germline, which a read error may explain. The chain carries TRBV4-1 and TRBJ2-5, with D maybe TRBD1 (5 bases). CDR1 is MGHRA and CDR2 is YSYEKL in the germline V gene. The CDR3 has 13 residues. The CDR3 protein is CASSQDREETQYF. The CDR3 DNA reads TGTGCCAGCAGCCAAGACAGAGAAGAGACCCAGTACTTC.

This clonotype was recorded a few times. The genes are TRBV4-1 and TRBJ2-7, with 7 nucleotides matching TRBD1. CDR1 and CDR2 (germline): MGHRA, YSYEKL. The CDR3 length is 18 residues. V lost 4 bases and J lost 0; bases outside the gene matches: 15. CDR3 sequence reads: CASSRQVLTGESSYEQYF. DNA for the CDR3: TGCGCCAGCAGCCGACAAGTATTAACAGGGGAAAGCTCCTACGAGCAGTACTTC.

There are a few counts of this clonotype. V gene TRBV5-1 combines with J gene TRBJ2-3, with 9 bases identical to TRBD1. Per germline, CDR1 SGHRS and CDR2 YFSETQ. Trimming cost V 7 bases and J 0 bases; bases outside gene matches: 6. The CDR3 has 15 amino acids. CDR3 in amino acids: CASAPGTGSTDTQYF. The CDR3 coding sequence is TGCGCCAGCGCCCCCGGGACAGGGAGCACAGATACGCAGTATTTT.

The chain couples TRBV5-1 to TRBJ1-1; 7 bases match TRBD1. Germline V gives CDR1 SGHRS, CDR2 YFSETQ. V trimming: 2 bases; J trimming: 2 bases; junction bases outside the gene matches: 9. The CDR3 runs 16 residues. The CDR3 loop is CASSLQGGGVNTEAFF. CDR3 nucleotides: TGCGCCAGCAGCTTACAGGGAGGGGGCGTAAACACTGAAGCTTTCTTT. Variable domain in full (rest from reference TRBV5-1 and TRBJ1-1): KAGVTQTPRYLIKTRGQQVTLSCSPISGHRSVSWYQQTPGQGLQFLFEYFSETQRNKGNFPGRFSGRQFSNSRSEMNVSTLELGDSALYLCASSLQGGGVNTEAFFGQGTRLTVV.

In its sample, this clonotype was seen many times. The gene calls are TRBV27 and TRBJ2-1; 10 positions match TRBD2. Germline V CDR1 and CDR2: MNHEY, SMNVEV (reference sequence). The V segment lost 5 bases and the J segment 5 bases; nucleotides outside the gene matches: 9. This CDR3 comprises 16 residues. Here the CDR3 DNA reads TGTGCCAGCAGTCCACTAGCGGGACAGATCCACAATGAGCAGTTCTTC. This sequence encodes CASSPLAGQIHNEQFF.

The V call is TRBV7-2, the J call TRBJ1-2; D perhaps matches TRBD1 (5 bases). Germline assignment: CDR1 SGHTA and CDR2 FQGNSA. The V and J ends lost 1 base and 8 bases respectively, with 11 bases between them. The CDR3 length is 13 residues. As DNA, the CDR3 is TGTGCCAGCAGCTTAGTGACAGTTGGCGGCTACACCTTC. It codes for CASSLVTVGGYTF.

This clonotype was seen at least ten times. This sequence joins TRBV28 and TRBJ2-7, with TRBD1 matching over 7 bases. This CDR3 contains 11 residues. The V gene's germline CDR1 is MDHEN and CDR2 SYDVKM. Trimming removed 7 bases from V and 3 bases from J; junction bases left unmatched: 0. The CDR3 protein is CASTGGYEQYF. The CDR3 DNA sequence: TGTGCCAGCACAGGGGGCTACGAGCAGTACTTC.

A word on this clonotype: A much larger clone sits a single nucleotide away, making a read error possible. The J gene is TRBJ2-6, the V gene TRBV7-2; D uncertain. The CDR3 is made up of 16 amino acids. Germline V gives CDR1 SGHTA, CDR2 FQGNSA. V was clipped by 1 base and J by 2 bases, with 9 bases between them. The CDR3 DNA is TGTGCCAGCAGCTTAGTGAGGTTCCCTGGGGCCAACGTCCTGACTTTC. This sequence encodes CASSLVRFPGANVLTF.

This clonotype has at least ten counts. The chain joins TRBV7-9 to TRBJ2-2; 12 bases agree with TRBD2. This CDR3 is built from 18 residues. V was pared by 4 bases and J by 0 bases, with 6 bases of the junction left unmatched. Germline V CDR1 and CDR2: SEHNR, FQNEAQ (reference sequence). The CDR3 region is CASSSSLAGGPNTGELFF. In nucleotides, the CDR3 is TGTGCCAGCAGCTCTTCACTAGCGGGAGGACCGAACACCGGGGAGCTGTTTTTT.

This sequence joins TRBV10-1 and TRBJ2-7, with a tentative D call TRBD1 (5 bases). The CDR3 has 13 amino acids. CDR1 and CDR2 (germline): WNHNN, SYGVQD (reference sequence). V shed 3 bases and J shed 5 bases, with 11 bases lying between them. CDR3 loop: CASSDRAGDEQYF. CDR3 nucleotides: TGCGCCAGCAGTGACAGGGCCGGCGACGAGCAGTACTTC.

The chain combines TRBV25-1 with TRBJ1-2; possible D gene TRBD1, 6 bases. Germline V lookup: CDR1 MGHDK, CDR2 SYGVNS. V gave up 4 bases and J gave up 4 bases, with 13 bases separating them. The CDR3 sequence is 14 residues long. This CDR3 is CASSGPGGAYGYTF. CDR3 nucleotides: TGTGCCAGCAGTGGCCCCGGGGGGGCCTATGGCTACACCTTC.

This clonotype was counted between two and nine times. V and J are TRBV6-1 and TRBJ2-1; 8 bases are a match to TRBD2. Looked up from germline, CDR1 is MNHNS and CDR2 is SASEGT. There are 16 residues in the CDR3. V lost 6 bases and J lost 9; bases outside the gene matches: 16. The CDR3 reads CASSTIGLAGSSEQFF. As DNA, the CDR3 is TGTGCCAGCAGCACAATAGGACTAGCCGGTTCCAGTGAGCAGTTCTTC.

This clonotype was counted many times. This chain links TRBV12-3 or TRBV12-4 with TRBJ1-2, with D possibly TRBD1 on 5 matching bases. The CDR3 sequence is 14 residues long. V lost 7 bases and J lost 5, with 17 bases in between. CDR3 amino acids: CASNRDGKPYGYTF. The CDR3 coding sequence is TGTGCCAGCAATCGGGACGGAAAACCTTATGGCTACACCTTC.

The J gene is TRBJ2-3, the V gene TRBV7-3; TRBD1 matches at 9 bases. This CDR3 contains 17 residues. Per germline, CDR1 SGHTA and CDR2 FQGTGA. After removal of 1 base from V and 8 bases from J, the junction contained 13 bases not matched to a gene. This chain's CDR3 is CASSLKPDRGPRGTQYF. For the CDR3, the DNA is TGTGCCAGCAGCTTAAAGCCGGACAGGGGCCCGCGAGGTACGCAGTATTTT.

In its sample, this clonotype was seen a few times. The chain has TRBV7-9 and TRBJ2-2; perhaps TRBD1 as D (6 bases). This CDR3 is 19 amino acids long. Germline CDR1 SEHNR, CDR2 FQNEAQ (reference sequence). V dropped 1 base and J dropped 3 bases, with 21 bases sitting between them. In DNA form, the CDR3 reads TGTGCCAGCAGCTTAGAATTGAGGAAAAGACAGGAGCACACCGGGGAGCTGTTTTTT. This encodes CASSLELRKRQEHTGELFF.

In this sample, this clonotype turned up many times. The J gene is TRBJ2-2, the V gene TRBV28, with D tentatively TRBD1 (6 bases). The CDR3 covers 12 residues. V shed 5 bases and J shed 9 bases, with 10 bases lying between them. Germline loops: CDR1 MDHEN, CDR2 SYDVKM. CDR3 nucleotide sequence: TGTGCCAGCAGTCCACAGGGCCGGGAGCTGTTTTTT. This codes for CASSPQGRELFF.

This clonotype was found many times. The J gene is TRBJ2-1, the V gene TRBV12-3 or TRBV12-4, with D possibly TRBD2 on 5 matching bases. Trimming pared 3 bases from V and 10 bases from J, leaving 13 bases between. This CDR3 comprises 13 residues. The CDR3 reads CASSFTSYHEQFF. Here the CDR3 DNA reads TGTGCCAGCAGTTTTACTAGTTACCACGAGCAGTTCTTC.

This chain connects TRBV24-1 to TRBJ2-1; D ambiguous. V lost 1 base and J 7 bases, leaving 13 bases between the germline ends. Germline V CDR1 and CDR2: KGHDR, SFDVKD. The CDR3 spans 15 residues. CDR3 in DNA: TGTGCCACCAGTGATTTTCGGCAAGGGTTTAATGAGCAGTTCTTC. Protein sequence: CATSDFRQGFNEQFF.

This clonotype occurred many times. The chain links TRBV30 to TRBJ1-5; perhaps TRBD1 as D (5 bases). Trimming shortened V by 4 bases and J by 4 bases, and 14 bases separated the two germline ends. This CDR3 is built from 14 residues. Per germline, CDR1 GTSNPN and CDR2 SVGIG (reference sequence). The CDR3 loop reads CAWNLRDRNQPQHF. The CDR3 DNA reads TGTGCCTGGAACCTCCGGGACCGAAATCAGCCCCAGCATTTT.

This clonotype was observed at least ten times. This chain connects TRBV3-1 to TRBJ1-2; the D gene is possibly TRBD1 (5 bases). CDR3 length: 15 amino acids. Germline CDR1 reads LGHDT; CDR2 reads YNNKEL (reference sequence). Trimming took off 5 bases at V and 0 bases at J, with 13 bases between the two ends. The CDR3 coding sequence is TGTGCCAGCAGCTTATGGGGGACGACTAACTATGGCTACACCTTC. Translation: CASSLWGTTNYGYTF. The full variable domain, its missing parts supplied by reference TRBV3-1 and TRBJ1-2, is DTAVSQTPKYLVTQMGNDKSIKCEQNLGHDTMYWYKQDSKKFLKIMFSYNNKELIINETVPNRFSPKSPDKAHLNLHINSLELGDSAVYFCASSLWGTTNYGYTFGSGTRLTVV.

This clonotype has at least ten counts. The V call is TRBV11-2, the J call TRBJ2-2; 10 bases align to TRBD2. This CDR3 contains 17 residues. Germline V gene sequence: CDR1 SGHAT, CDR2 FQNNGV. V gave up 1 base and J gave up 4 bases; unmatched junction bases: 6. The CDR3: CASSLGRLAGPTGELFF. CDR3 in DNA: TGTGCCAGCAGCTTAGGCCGACTAGCGGGCCCCACCGGGGAGCTGTTTTTT.

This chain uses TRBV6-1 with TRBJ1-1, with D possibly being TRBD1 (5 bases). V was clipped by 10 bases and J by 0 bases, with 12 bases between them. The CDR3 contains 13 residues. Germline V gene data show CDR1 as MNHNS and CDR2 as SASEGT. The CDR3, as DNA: TGTGCCAACTCCTTCAGGGTGAACACTGAAGCTTTCTTT. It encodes CANSFRVNTEAFF.

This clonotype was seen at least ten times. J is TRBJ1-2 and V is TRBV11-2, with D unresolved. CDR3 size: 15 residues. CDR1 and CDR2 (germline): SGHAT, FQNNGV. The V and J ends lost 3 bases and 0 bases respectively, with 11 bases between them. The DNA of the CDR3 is TGTGCCAGCAGCTTGACGGGCTCAGCTAACTATGGCTACACCTTC. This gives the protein CASSLTGSANYGYTF.

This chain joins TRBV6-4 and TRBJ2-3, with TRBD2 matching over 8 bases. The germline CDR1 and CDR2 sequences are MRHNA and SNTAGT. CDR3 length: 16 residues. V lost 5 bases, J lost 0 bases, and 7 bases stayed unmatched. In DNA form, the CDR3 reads TGTGCCAGCAGTTATCGGGGGGGAGCTAGCACAGATACGCAGTATTTT. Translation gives CASSYRGGASTDTQYF.